This record concerns one T cell receptor (beta chain) sequence. As processed by the authors: Estimation of nucleated cell counts was performed using reference gene primer amplification. Clones were read by immunoSEQ multiplex PCR, and TCRdb kept only the in-frame ones, dropping some. V and J calls and clone size are given by that table; D and trimming were obtained from the DNA. The sample lists 150,000 to 200,000 clones; about 86% were seen once. These data are taken from a study of blood T cell repertoires in COVID-19. About the research overall: Samples taken during acute and convalescent COVID-19 were collected in the United States, Italy and Spain. Nucleic acid was either cDNA or gDNA, and it came from T cells, B-cell-depleted T cells, or PBMCs.

This CDR3 spans 15 amino acids. V lost 3 bases and J lost 0, with 12 bases in between. Looked up from germline, CDR1 is KGHSH and CDR2 is LQKENI. The chain has TRBV18 and TRBJ2-7; possibly TRBD2 for D (6 bases). The sample comprised peripheral blood. The TCR sequence derives from a man between 18 and 29 years old with active or convalescent COVID-19. The CDR3 loop reads CASSPVAASSYEQYF. As DNA, the CDR3 is TGTGCCAGCTCACCGGTAGCGGCCAGCTCCTACGAGCAGTACTTC.